This is a list of T cell receptor beta chains from one sample in a study of T cells after yellow fever vaccination. From the 5' RACE reads, TCRdb called clonotypes with MiXCR, one entry per CDR3 protein. The sample carries about 160,000 distinct CDR3 sequences, approximately 6.7% recorded once. This sample comprised CD4+ T cells sorted from PBMCs, obtained 4 to 6 days after the first yellow fever vaccination. Receptors originate from a young man who received the YFV17D yellow fever vaccine. CDR3s leave out the opening cysteine and the closing phenylalanine or tryptophan. The listing skips clone size in some rows; elsewhere it reads once, few, many or a size class.

clone_size j_call v_call cdr3_aa
. TRBJ2-7 TRBV4-1 ASSQGSGSSYEQY
many TRBJ2-1 TRBV12-3/TRBV12-4 ASSLMALVGDEQF
many TRBJ2-5 TRBV20-1 SAKGAQETQY
. TRBJ2-2 TRBV7-3 ASNDKAGELF
. TRBJ1-5 TRBV7-2 ASSLVQNQPQH
few TRBJ2-5 TRBV6-1 ASLRTGKETQY
. TRBJ1-1 TRBV18 ASSPSLGHTNTEAF
. TRBJ2-3 TRBV3-1 ASSLQSGHTDTQY
many TRBJ1-5 TRBV18 ASSPQGAQPQH
many TRBJ2-5 TRBV11-2 ASSILRGQETQY
. TRBJ2-1 TRBV20-1 SAIRPGSSYNEQF
few TRBJ2-3 TRBV3-1 ASRGLGGQWDTQY
many TRBJ2-2 TRBV20-1 SAASGRTGELF
many TRBJ2-7 TRBV9 ASSVTGGNYEQY
many TRBJ1-4 TRBV12-3/TRBV12-4 ASGTVQGREKLF
many TRBJ1-4 TRBV2 ASSDGTGEKLF
few TRBJ2-3 TRBV7-9 ASSSGPGGSDTQY
. TRBJ2-3 TRBV7-2 ASSLDGFTDTQY
many TRBJ1-2 TRBV5-1 ASSPTGNGYT
many TRBJ2-4 TRBV6-2/TRBV6-3 ASSWGQNIQY
many TRBJ2-4 TRBV7-2 ASSLSWRWNIQY
few TRBJ1-2 TRBV19 ASTVIDRGYGYT
. TRBJ2-5 TRBV6-1 ASSETGKEETQY
many TRBJ2-3 TRBV11-2 ASSLETSGGALTDTQY
. TRBJ2-5 TRBV6-1 ASSEFLAEETQY
. TRBJ2-5 TRBV11-1 ASSLTTGLGETQY
few TRBJ1-5 TRBV5-4 ASSFGGRDQPQH
. TRBJ2-2 TRBV7-3 ASSTLAGGPNTGELF
few TRBJ1-2 TRBV28 ASRGVPPNYGYT
few TRBJ1-1 TRBV4-1 ASSQVSGGGRSTEAF
many TRBJ2-7 TRBV3-1 ASSQAQQAGVEQY
many TRBJ2-1 TRBV10-3 AAKSLAGALNEQF
many TRBJ2-5 TRBV4-3 ASSQQTGTGLETQY
few TRBJ2-7 TRBV20-1 SARDPYKNSYEQY
few TRBJ2-3 TRBV7-9 ASSPQIARGDTQY
few TRBJ2-7 TRBV13 ASGTTSGGRYEQY
. TRBJ1-4 TRBV5-5 ASSPGLREKLF
many TRBJ2-7 TRBV12-3/TRBV12-4 ASSWTGFYEQY
few TRBJ1-1 TRBV5-1 ASSLMWVGNTEAF
many TRBJ1-5 TRBV12-3/TRBV12-4 ASSWTSQPQH
few TRBJ1-2 TRBV3-1 ASSQQGEFGGYT